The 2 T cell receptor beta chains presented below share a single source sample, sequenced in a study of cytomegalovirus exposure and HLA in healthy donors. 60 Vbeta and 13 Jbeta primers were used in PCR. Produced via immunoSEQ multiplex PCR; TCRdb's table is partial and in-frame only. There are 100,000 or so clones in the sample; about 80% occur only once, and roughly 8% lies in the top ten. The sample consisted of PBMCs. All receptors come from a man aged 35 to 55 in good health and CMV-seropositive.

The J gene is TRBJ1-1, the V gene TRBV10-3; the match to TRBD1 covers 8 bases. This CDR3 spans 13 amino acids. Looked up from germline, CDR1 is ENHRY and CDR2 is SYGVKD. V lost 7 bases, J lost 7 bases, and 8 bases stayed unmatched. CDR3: CAITGTGENEAFF. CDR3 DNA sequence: TGTGCCATCACTGGGACAGGAGAAAATGAAGCTTTCTTT.

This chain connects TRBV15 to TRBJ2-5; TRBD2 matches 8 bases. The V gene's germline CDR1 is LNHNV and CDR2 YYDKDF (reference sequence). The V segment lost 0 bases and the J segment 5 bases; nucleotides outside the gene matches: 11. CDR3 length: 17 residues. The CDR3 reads CATSRDVTGGALETQYF. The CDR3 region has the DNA TGTGCCACCAGCAGAGATGTCACCGGGGGGGCCCTCGAGACCCAGTACTTC. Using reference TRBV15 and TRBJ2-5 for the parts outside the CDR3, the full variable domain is DAMVIQNPRYQVTQFGKPVTLSCSQTLNHNVMYWYQQKSSQAPKLLFHYYDKDFNNEADTPDNFQSRRPNTSFCFLDIRSPGLGDTAMYLCATSRDVTGGALETQYFGPGTRLLVL.